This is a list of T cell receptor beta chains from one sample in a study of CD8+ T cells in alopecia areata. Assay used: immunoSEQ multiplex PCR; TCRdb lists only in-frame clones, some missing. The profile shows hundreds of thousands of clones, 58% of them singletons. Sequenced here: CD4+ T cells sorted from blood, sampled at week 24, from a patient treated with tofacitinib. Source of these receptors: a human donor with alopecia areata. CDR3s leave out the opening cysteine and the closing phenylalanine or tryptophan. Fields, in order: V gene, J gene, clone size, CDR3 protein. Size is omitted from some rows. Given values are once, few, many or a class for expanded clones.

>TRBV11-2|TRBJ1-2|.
ASSLERGGYYGYT
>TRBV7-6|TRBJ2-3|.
ASSLAWDTQY
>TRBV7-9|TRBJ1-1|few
ASSLDPGNTEAF
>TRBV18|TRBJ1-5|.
ASSQGQGHQPQH
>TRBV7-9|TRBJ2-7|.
ASSLVVGRRSRSEQY
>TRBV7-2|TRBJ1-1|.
ASSFKGENTEAF
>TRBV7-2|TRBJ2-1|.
ASSLGRHLSSYNEQF
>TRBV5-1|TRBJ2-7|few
ASSLGATGEQY
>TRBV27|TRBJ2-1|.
ASKTGQSSYNEQF
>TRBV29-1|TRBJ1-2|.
SVTPPTGWGGYT
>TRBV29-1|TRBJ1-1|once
SEDSGAF
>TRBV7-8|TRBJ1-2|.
ASSSPTLNSSLSYGYT
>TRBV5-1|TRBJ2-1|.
ASSLERGSSYNEQF
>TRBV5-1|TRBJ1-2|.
ASSQQGYGYT
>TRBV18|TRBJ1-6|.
ASSRLGDRYNSPLH
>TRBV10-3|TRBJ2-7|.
AIMAGQGNYEQY
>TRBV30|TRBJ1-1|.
AWSRPTGNTEAF
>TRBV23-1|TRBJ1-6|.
ASSQGRGTSPLH
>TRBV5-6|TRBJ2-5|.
ASSSPQKTQY
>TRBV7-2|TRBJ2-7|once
ASSSVGLAVDEQY
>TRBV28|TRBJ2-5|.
ASSAPDRAQETQY
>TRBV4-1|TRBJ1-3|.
ASSYSGQSLGNTIY
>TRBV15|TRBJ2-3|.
ATFRGPRQSGTTGTQY
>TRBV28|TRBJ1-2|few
ASSFDGTDGYT
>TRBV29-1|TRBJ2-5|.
SVEDPGQGGETQY
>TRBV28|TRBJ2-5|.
ASSIASNPETQY
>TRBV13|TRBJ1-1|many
ASSLTGWASAGNTEAF
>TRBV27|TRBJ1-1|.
ASSYGRDTEAF
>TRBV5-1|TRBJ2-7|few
ASSRAGVSYEQY
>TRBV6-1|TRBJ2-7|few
ASSGGDRARSEQY
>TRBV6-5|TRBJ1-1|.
ASSSILGQGHTEAF
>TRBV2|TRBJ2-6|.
ASSENYSGANVLT
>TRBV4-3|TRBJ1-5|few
ASSQDAGGIGQPQH
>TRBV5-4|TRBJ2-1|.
ASSSKEGGEYNEQF
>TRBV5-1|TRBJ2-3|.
ASSLEGNTDTQY
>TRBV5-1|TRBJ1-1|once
ASSLGGKRSMNTEAF
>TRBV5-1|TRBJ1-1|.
ASSSWTGEDTEAF
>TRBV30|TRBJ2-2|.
AWCPFSRTTNTGELF
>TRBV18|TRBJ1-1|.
ASSPPLQNTEAF
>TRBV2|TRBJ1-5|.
ASSERGSSNQPQH
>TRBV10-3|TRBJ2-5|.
AIVAREETQY
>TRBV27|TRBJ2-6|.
ASRIGGISGANVLT
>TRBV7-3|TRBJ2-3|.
ASSPGTGYTDTQY
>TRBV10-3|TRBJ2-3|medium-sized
AATGDRGSDTQY
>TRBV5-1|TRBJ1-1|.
ASRRAGADEAF
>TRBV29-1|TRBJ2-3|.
SVAPLFGDTQY
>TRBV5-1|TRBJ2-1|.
ASSPSGGYNEQF
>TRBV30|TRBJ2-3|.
AWSFRGRGTDTQY
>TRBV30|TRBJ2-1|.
AWTRGQINYNEQF
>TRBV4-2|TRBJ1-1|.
ASSQVQQTEAF